This entry lists 28 T cell receptor beta chains sequenced from one sample in a study of cytomegalovirus exposure and HLA in healthy donors. The PCR ran on 60 Vbeta and 13 Jbeta primers. Assay: immunoSEQ multiplex PCR; the TCRdb copy retains only in-frame clones and omits some. The sample includes 85,000 to 120,000 clones, roughly 82% seen only once; the top ten take around 6.4%. Sequenced input: PBMCs. Source of these receptors: a woman aged 45-60 years in good health and CMV-seropositive.

The genes are TRBV7-6 and TRBJ2-2; D is possibly TRBD1 (6 bases). Germline V gene data show CDR1 as SGHVS and CDR2 as FNYEAQ. There are 16 residues in the CDR3. V shed 5 bases and J shed 4 bases, with 17 bases lying between them. The CDR3 here is CASSRPRGTVTGELFF. DNA of the CDR3: TGTGCCAGCAGCCGTCCTAGGGGGACGGTCACCGGGGAGCTGTTTTTT.

The chain links TRBV7-9 to TRBJ1-5, with 7 bases matching TRBD1. V gave up 6 bases and J gave up 1 base; unmatched junction bases: 6. The CDR3 totals 15 residues. Germline V lookup: CDR1 SEHNR, CDR2 FQNEAQ (reference sequence). The CDR3 is CASSWGQLSNQPQHF. CDR3 nucleotide sequence: TGTGCCAGCAGTTGGGGACAGCTAAGCAATCAGCCCCAGCATTTT.

V is TRBV28 and J is TRBJ1-6; 7 bases map to TRBD1. The CDR3 contains 16 residues. Trimming took 4 bases from V and 7 from J; bases not matched to a gene: 10. Germline CDR1 MDHEN, CDR2 SYDVKM. The CDR3 nucleotides are TGTGCCAGCAGTTCCTCGACAGGGCGGTTAAATTCACCCCTCCACTTT. Translation gives CASSSSTGRLNSPLHF.

The count of this clone is one. This rearrangement joins TRBV9 to TRBJ1-2; the match to TRBD1 covers 9 bases. Germline trimming cut 3 bases from V and 6 bases from J; bases unmatched to any gene: 15. CDR3 length: 17 residues. The germline CDR1 and CDR2 sequences are SGDLS and YYNGEE. The CDR3 here is CASSAFLDRDRENGYTF. The CDR3 DNA reads TGTGCCAGCAGCGCCTTTCTCGACCGGGACAGGGAAAATGGCTACACCTTC.

The chain couples TRBV9 to TRBJ1-3; 11 bases agree with TRBD1. After removal of 4 bases from V and 0 bases from J, the junction contained 6 bases not matched to a gene. CDR1 is SGDLS, CDR2 YYNGEE, per germline. The CDR3 is made up of 17 amino acids. CDR3 bases: TGTGCCAGCAGCCAAGGGACAGGGGGGACCTCTGGAAACACCATATATTTT. Its protein product is CASSQGTGGTSGNTIYF.

The rearrangement links TRBV11-1 to TRBJ1-1; D is undetermined. Trimming removed 5 bases at V and 0 bases at J, with 10 bases between. This CDR3 is 14 amino acids long. Germline V gene lookup returns CDR1 SGHAT and CDR2 FQDESV (reference sequence). CDR3 protein: CASSPRHMNTEAFF. The CDR3 DNA follows: TGTGCCAGCAGCCCCAGACATATGAACACTGAAGCTTTCTTT.

This clone was detected only a few times. The genes are TRBV4-3 and TRBJ2-6; 8 positions agree with TRBD2. CDR1 is LGHNA and CDR2 is YSLEER in the germline V gene. The trim removed 0 bases at V and 1 base at J, leaving 8 bases unmatched. The CDR3 is 19 residues long. CDR3 sequence (DNA): TGCGCCAGCAGCCAAGATCAACTAGCGGCCCAGTCTGGGGCCAACGTCCTGACTTTC. Translating gives CASSQDQLAAQSGANVLTF.

CDR3 region: CASSPRGYEAFF. The DNA of the CDR3 is TGTGCCAGCAGTCCGCGGGGCTACGAAGCTTTCTTT. The chain couples TRBV6-1 to TRBJ1-1, with D possibly matching TRBD1 (5 bases). CDR1 is MNHNS and CDR2 is SASEGT in the germline V gene. Trimming pared 5 bases from V and 8 bases from J, leaving 12 bases between. This CDR3 is built from 12 residues.

The gene calls are TRBV4-3 and TRBJ1-2, with TRBD1 matching 12 bases. CDR1 is LGHNA and CDR2 is YSLEER in the germline V gene. Trimming took 4 bases from V and 11 from J; bases not matched to a gene: 5. The CDR3 length is 13 residues. The CDR3 DNA sequence: TGCGCCAGCAGCCGGGACAGGGGGCTAGGGTACACCTTC. Its translation: CASSRDRGLGYTF.

This clone was detected only once. The chain combines TRBV29-1 with TRBJ2-3; D gene unclear. The CDR3 extends over 11 amino acids. V lost 3 bases and J lost 8, with 9 bases in between. In germline, CDR1 is SQVTM, CDR2 ANQGSEA. DNA for the CDR3: TGCAGCGTTGATGAAGTGGCTACGCAGTATTTT. It specifies CSVDEVATQYF.

The J gene is TRBJ2-5, the V gene TRBV7-2; no clear D. The CDR3 loop spans 14 amino acids. Germline values: CDR1 SGHTA, CDR2 FQGNSA. V was clipped by 0 bases and J by 3 bases, with 8 bases between them. In DNA, the CDR3 is TGTGCCAGCAGCTTAGCTGGCGGTGAAGAGACCCAGTACTTC. Its protein is CASSLAGGEETQYF.

This CDR3 reads CASSPIVGGQSTEAFF. In DNA form, the CDR3 reads TGTGCCAGCTCACCAATTGTCGGGGGGCAAAGCACTGAAGCTTTCTTT. The chain recombines TRBV18 with TRBJ1-1; tentative D call: TRBD1 (6 bases). The CDR3 sequence is 16 residues long. V lost 2 bases, J lost 4 bases, and 17 bases lay in between. Germline values: CDR1 KGHSH, CDR2 LQKENI.

V is TRBV5-1 and J is TRBJ1-2, with TRBD1 as a possible D gene (6 bases). The CDR3 has 15 residues. Germline values: CDR1 SGHRS, CDR2 YFSETQ. V was shortened by 3 bases and J by 6 bases, with 18 bases between the two germline ends. DNA for the CDR3: TGCGCCAGCAGCTCTCTAGCTGGACAGAGCCATGGCTACACCTTC. Translated, it gives CASSSLAGQSHGYTF.

A few counts support this clone. This chain links TRBV25-1 with TRBJ2-7; 10 bases match TRBD1. The CDR3 totals 14 residues. Germline lookup yields CDR1 MGHDK and CDR2 SYGVNS. After removal of 6 bases from V and 5 bases from J, the junction contained 7 bases not matched to a gene. This CDR3 reads CASSRGQGGDEQYF. CDR3 DNA: TGTGCCAGCAGCCGCGGACAGGGGGGAGACGAGCAGTACTTC.

The V call is TRBV21-1, the J call TRBJ1-4; TRBD1 reflects the table's D call only, with no check against the DNA. TRBV21-1 is flagged as a pseudogene. The CDR3 contains 16 residues. The CDR3 sequence is CASSNNGQGNNEKLFF. The DNA for the CDR3 is TGTGCCAGCAGCAATAACGGACAGGGGAATAATGAAAAACTGTTTTTT.

The chain has TRBV5-1 and TRBJ2-3; D unclear. V lost 2 bases and J 6 bases, leaving 13 bases between the germline ends. CDR3 length: 14 amino acids. CDR1 is SGHRS and CDR2 is YFSETQ in the germline V gene. The CDR3 protein is CASSFFGLGDTQYF. DNA for the CDR3: TGCGCCAGCAGCTTTTTCGGTCTCGGGGATACGCAGTATTTT.

The chain links TRBV5-1 to TRBJ1-2; unclear D gene. V shed 0 bases and J shed 4 bases, with 10 bases lying between them. Germline CDR1 and CDR2: SGHRS and YFSETQ. The CDR3 consists of 14 residues. The CDR3 sequence is CASSLASTGYGYTF. The CDR3 DNA is TGCGCCAGCAGCTTGGCCTCGACGGGCTATGGCTACACCTTC.

The chain employs TRBV9 and TRBJ2-1, with D uncertain. From germline, CDR1 is SGDLS and CDR2 YYNGEE. Trimming pared 0 bases from V and 5 bases from J, leaving 6 bases between. This CDR3 is 13 amino acids long. The CDR3 reads CASSVGQDNEQFF. Here the CDR3 DNA reads TGTGCCAGCAGCGTAGGCCAGGACAATGAGCAGTTCTTC.

V gene TRBV5-1 combines with J gene TRBJ2-3; weak D call: TRBD2 (5 bases). This CDR3 contains 14 residues. Trimming took 7 bases from V and 1 from J, leaving 13 bases between them. Germline CDR1 is SGHRS and CDR2 is YFSETQ. CDR3 loop: CASARSSGTDTQYF. The CDR3 DNA reads as TGCGCCAGCGCTCGCAGTAGCGGCACAGATACGCAGTATTTT.

The chain links TRBV19 to TRBJ2-2; 8 bases are shared with TRBD1. Per the germline V gene, CDR1 is LNHDA and CDR2 is SQIVND (reference sequence). The CDR3 is made up of 17 amino acids. Trimming took 2 bases from V and 7 from J; bases not matched to a gene: 12. The CDR3 DNA reads TGTGCCAGTAGTATACCGCGGCAGGGGGCAATCGGCGGGGAGCTGTTTTTT. This gives the protein CASSIPRQGAIGGELFF.

V and J are TRBV28 and TRBJ1-4; TRBD1 agrees at 7 bases. The CDR3 is 15 residues long. The V gene's germline CDR1 is MDHEN and CDR2 SYDVKM. Here the CDR3 DNA reads TGTGCTTCCGCTACCCTACAGGGGAAGGGTGAAAAACTGTTTTTT. Translated, it gives CASATLQGKGEKLFF.

This CDR3 reads CASSSHAGAGSYNEQFF. The CDR3 DNA reads as TGTGCCAGTAGTTCCCACGCGGGGGCGGGATCCTACAATGAGCAGTTCTTC. This chain joins TRBV19 and TRBJ2-1, with D maybe TRBD2 (7 bases). V was clipped by 5 bases and J by 1 base, with 18 bases between them. This CDR3 spans 17 amino acids. Germline V gives CDR1 LNHDA, CDR2 SQIVND (reference sequence).

The rearrangement uses TRBV7-9 and TRBJ2-7; D perhaps matches TRBD1 (5 bases). The CDR3 is 14 residues long. V gave up 3 bases and J gave up 3 bases, with 12 bases separating them. Germline-derived CDR1 and CDR2 are SEHNR and FQNEAQ (reference sequence). This CDR3 is CASSFSRVDYEQYF. The DNA for the CDR3 is TGTGCCAGCAGCTTTAGCAGGGTGGACTACGAGCAGTACTTC.

V gene TRBV7-9 combines with J gene TRBJ2-1, with 7 bases that match TRBD1. CDR1 is SEHNR and CDR2 is FQNEAQ in the germline V gene (reference sequence). The CDR3 length is 17 residues. After removal of 5 bases from V and 5 bases from J, the junction contained 15 bases not matched to a gene. CDR3 loop: CASSQQFRTGRDNEQFF. The CDR3 DNA reads as TGTGCCAGCAGCCAACAATTCCGGACAGGACGCGACAATGAGCAGTTCTTC. The complete variable domain, with remaining parts taken from reference TRBV7-9 and TRBJ2-1, reads DTGVSQNPRHKITKRGQNVTFRCDPISEHNRLYWYRQTLGQGPEFLTYFQNEAQLEKSRLLSDRFSAERPKGSFSTLEIQRTEQGDSAMYLCASSQQFRTGRDNEQFFGPGTRLTVL.

This clone showed up just a few times. The chain joins TRBV11-2 to TRBJ1-1, with TRBD1 matching 10 bases. The CDR3 sequence is 15 residues long. After removal of 5 bases from V and 1 base from J, the junction contained 4 bases not matched to a gene. Germline V gene data show CDR1 as SGHAT and CDR2 as FQNNGV. CDR3 sequence reads: CASSPRTGGNTEAFF. DNA for the CDR3: TGTGCCAGCAGCCCCCGGACAGGGGGGAACACTGAAGCTTTCTTT.

The V gene is TRBV7-8, the J gene TRBJ1-1, with 9 bases identical to TRBD1. The germline V gene has CDR1 SGHVS and CDR2 FQNEAQ. This CDR3 is built from 13 residues. The V and J ends lost 6 bases and 4 bases, in that order; junction bases with no gene match: 3. The CDR3 DNA follows: TGTGCCAGCAGACAGGACAGGGGCACTGAAGCTTTCTTT. It specifies CASRQDRGTEAFF.

The chain links TRBV5-1 to TRBJ2-7; no reliable D call. The CDR3 runs 13 residues. Per the germline V gene, CDR1 is SGHRS and CDR2 is YFSETQ. Trimming took 2 bases from V and 2 from J, leaving 8 bases between them. CDR3 coding DNA: TGCGCCAGCAGCTTCTCTCCTCCCTACGAGCAGTACTTC. This translates into CASSFSPPYEQYF.

A few counts support this clone. This chain uses TRBV6-5 with TRBJ2-3; 8 nucleotides line up with TRBD1. V lost 0 bases, J lost 4 bases, and 3 bases stayed unmatched. This CDR3 spans 15 amino acids. From germline, CDR1 is MNHEY and CDR2 SVGAGI. CDR3: CASSYSPDRADTQYF. The CDR3 DNA reads TGTGCCAGCAGTTACTCACCGGACAGGGCAGATACGCAGTATTTT.